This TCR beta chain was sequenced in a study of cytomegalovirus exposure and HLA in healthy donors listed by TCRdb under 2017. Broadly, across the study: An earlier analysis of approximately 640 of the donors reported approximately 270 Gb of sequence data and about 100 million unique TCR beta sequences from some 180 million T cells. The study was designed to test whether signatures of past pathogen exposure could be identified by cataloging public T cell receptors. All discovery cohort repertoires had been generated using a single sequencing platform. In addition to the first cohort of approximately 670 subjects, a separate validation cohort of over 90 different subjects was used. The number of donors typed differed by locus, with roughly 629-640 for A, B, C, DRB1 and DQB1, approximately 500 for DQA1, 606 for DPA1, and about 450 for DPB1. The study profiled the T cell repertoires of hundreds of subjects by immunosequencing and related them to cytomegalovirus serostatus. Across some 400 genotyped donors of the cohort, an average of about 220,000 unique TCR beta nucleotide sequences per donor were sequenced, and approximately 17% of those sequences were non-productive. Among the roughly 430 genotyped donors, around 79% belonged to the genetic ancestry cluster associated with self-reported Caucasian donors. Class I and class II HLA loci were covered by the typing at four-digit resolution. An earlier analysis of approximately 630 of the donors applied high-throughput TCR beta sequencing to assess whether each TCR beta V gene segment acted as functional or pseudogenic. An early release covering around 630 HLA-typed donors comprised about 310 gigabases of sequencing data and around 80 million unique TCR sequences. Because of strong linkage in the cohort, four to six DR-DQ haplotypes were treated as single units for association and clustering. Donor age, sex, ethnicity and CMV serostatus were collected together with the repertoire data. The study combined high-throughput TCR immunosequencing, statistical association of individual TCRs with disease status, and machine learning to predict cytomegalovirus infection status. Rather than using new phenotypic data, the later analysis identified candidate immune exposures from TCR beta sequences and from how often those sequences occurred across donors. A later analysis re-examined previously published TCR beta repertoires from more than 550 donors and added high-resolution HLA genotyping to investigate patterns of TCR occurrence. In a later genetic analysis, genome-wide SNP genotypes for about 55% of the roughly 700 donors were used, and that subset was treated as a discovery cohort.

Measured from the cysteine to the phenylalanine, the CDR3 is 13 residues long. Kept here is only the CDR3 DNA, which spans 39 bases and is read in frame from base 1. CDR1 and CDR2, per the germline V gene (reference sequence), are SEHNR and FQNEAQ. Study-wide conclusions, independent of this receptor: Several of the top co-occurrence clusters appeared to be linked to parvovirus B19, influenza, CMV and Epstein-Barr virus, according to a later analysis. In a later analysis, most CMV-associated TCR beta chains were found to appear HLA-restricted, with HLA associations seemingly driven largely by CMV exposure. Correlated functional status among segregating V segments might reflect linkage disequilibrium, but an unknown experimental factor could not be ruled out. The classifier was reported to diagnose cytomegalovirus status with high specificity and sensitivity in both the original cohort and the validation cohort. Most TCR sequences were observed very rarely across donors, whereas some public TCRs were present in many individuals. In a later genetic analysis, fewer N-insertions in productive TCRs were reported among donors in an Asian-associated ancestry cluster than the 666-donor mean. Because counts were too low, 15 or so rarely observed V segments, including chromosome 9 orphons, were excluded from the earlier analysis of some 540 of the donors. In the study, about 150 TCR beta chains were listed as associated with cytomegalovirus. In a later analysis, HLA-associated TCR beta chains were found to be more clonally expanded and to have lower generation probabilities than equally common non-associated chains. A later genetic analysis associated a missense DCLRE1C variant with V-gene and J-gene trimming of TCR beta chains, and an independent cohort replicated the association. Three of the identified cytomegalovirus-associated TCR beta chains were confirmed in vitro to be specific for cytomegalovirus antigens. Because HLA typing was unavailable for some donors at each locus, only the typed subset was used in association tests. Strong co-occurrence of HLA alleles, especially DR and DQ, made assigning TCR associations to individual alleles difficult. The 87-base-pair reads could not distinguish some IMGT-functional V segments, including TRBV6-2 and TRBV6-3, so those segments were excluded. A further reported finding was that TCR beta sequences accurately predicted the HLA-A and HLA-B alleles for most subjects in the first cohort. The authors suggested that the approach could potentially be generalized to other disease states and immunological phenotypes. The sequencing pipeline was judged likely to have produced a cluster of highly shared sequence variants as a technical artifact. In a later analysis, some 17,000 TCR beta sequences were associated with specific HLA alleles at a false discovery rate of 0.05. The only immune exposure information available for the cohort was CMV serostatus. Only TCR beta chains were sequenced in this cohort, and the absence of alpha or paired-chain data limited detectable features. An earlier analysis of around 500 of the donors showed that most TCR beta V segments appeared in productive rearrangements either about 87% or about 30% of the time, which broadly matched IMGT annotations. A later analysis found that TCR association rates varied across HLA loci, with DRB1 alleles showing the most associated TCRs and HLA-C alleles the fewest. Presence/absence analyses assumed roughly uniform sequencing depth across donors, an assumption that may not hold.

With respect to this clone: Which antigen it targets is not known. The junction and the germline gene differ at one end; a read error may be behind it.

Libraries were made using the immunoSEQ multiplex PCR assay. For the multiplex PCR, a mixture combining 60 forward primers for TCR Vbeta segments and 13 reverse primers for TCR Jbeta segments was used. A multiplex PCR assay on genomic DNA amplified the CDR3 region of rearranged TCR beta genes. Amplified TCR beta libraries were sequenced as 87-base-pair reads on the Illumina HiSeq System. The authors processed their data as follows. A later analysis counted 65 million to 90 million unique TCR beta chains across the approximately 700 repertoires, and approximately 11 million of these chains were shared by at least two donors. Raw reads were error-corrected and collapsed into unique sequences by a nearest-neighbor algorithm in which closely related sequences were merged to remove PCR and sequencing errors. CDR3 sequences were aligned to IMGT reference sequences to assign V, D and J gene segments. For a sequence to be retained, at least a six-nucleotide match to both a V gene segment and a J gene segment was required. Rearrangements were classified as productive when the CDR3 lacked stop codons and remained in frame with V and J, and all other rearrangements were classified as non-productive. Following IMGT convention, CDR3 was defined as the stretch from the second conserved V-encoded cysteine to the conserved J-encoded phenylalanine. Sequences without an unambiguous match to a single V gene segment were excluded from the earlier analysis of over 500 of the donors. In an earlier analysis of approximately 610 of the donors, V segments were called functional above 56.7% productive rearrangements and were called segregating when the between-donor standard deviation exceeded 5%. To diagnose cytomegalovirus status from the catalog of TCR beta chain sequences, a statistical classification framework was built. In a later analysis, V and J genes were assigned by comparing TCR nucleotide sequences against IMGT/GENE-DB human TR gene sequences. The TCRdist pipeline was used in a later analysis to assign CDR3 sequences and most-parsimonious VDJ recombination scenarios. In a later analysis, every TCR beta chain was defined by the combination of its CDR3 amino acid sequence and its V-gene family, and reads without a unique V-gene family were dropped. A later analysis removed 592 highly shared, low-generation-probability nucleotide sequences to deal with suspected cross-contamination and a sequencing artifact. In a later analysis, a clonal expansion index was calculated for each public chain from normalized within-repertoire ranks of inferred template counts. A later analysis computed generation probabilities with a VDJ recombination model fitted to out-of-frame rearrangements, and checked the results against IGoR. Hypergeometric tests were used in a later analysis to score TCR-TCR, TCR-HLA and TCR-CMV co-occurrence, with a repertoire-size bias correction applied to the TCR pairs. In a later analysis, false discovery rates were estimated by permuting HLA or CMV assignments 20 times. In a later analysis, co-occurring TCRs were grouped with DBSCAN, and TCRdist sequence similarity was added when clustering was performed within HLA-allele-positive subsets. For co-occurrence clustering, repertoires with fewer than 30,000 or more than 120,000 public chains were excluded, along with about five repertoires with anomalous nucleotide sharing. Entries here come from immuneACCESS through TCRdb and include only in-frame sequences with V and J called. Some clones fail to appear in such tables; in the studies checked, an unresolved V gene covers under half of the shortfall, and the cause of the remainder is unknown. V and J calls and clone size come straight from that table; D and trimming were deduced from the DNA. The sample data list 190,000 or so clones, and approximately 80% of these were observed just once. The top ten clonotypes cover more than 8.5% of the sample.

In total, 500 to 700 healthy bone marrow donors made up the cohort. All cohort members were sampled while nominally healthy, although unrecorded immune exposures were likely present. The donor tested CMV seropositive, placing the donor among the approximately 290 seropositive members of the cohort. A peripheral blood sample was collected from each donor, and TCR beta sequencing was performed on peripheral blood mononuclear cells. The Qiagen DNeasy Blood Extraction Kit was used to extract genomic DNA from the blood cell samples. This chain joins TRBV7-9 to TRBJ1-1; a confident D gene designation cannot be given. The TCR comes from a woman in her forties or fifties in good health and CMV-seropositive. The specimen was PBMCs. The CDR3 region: CSSSRRGNTEAFF. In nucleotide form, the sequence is TGTTCCAGCAGTCGCCGGGGGAACACTGAAGCTTTCTTT.